Below, one T cell receptor beta chain is given with its context. In the study's own analysis: Researchers report that nucleated cell counts were estimated from reference gene primer amplification. Some clones are missing from TCRdb's copy, which holds only in-frame ones; the method was immunoSEQ multiplex PCR. V and J calls and clone size are copied from that table; D and trimming were computed from the DNA. The repertoire consists of roughly 190,000 clones, with roughly 80% occurring once and the leading ten covering 6% to 7%. This sample is drawn from a study of blood T cell repertoires in COVID-19. The germline CDR1 and CDR2 sequences are WSHSY and SAAADI. The junction had 6 bases not matched to a gene; V was cut back by 2 bases and J by 5 bases. The CDR3 is 14 amino acids.

Sequencing was carried out using peripheral blood. The TCR comes from a woman in her thirties or forties with acute or convalescent COVID-19. The chain combines TRBV10-2 with TRBJ2-7, with 7 nucleotides matching TRBD1. CDR3 sequence: CASSEQGEGNEQYF. CDR3 bases: TGCGCCAGCAGTGAGCAGGGGGAAGGAAACGAGCAGTACTTC.